These 6 T cell receptor beta chains came from one sample sequenced in a study of cytomegalovirus exposure and HLA in healthy donors. Sequenced by immunoSEQ multiplex PCR; TCRdb stores in-frame clones only, minus some. This table has some 130,000 clones, approximately 84% appearing once. Material: PBMCs. These TCRs come from a young man in good health and CMV-seropositive.

The chain couples TRBV11-2 to TRBJ2-1, with 7 bases matching TRBD1. From germline, CDR1 is SGHAT and CDR2 FQNNGV. With V trimmed by 3 bases and J by 0 bases, 5 bases remained unmatched. The CDR3 runs to 16 residues. CDR3 loop: CASSFDRALSYNEQFF. The CDR3 DNA reads as TGTGCCAGCAGCTTTGACAGGGCCCTCTCCTACAATGAGCAGTTCTTC. The entire variable domain, with the rest obtained from reference TRBV11-2 and TRBJ2-1, is as follows: EAGVAQSPRYKIIEKRQSVAFWCNPISGHATLYWYQQILGQGPKLLIQFQNNGVVDDSQLPKDRFSAERLKGVDSTLKIQPAKLEDSAVYLCASSFDRALSYNEQFFGPGTRLTVL.

The J gene is TRBJ1-6, the V gene TRBV5-6, with TRBD1 matching 8 bases. The CDR3 runs to 14 residues. The junction had 9 bases not matched to a gene; V was cut back by 0 bases and J by 16 bases. CDR1 SGHDT and CDR2 YYEEEE come from the germline V gene. The CDR3 DNA is TGTGCCAGCAGCTTGGGGGACAGGTCGAAGAGGCTCCACTTT. This codes for CASSLGDRSKRLHF.

The chain is built from TRBV9 and TRBJ1-2; D call uncertain. Looked up from germline, CDR1 is SGDLS and CDR2 is YYNGEE. Trimming left V 0 bases short and J 0 bases short, with 12 bases between. CDR3 size: 16 residues. The DNA for the CDR3 is TGTGCCAGCAGCGTAGCCATGGCAGGCTCTAACTATGGCTACACCTTC. Encoded protein: CASSVAMAGSNYGYTF.

This clone was picked up a small number of times. The rearrangement uses TRBV9 and TRBJ2-7, with D possibly TRBD1 on 6 matching bases. Germline V CDR1 and CDR2: SGDLS, YYNGEE. The CDR3 is 15 amino acids. V was cut by 0 bases and J by 7 bases, with 17 bases left in between. In DNA, the CDR3 is TGTGCCAGCAGCGTAGGAGGGGGTCCGTCTAGGGAGCAGTACTTC. As protein: CASSVGGGPSREQYF.

The chain carries TRBV27 and TRBJ1-2; D may be TRBD1 (6 bases). This CDR3 region has 21 residues. The V gene lost 10 bases and the J gene lost 2 bases, with 38 bases spanning the gap. The germline V gene has CDR1 MNHEY and CDR2 SMNVEV (reference sequence). The CDR3 DNA follows: TGTGCCACCAGGGCGTCCCCCCTTCGGAACAGGGAGCGGGGTCCCAACTATGGCTACACCTTC. The encoded protein is CATRASPLRNRERGPNYGYTF.

CDR3 nucleotide sequence: TGTGCCAGCAGGCGGGTTATGAACACTGAAGCTTTCTTT. Amino acid sequence: CASRRVMNTEAFF. This chain links TRBV6-5 with TRBJ1-1; D is uncertain. Germline values: CDR1 MNHEY, CDR2 SVGAGI. Deletions cut 6 bases from V and 0 bases from J, with 8 bases between. CDR3 size: 13 residues.